The 22 T cell receptor beta chains in this list originate from one sample, sequenced in a study of blood T cell repertoires in COVID-19. The repertoire was sequenced with immunoSEQ multiplex PCR; TCRdb's copy has only in-frame clones and lacks some. This sample has under 200,000 clones, with 80% to 90% found just once. Sequenced material: peripheral blood. The receptors here all came from a woman in her 70s with COVID-19, enrolled during active disease.

CDR3 loop: CASSYIPRQPLFF. CDR3 sequence (DNA): TGTGCCAGCTCATATATCCCCCGACAGCCTCTGTTTTTT. J is TRBJ1-4 and V is TRBV18; possibly TRBD1 for D (5 bases). In germline, CDR1 is KGHSH, CDR2 LQKENI. The CDR3 runs to 13 residues. The V end was cut by 5 bases, the J end by 14 bases, with 18 bases between.

The V and J genes are TRBV7-3 and TRBJ1-6; D is undetermined. Trimming stripped 5 bases from V and 7 bases from J, with 9 bases between. This CDR3 is built from 13 residues. CDR1 and CDR2 (germline): SGHTA, FQGTGA. The CDR3 loop reads CASSVRLNSPLHF. Written as DNA, the CDR3 is TGTGCCAGCAGCGTCCGACTGAATTCACCCCTCCACTTT.

This chain uses TRBV5-1 with TRBJ1-4, with unresolved D. Germline CDR1 is SGHRS and CDR2 is YFSETQ. The ends were cut back, 3 bases at V and 2 bases at J, with 8 bases in the middle. The CDR3 runs 14 residues. The CDR3 DNA reads TGCGCCAGCAGCTCCGGGAGGACTAATGAAAAACTGTTTTTT. It encodes CASSSGRTNEKLFF.

The gene calls are TRBV9 and TRBJ2-3, with 9 bases that match TRBD2. This CDR3 is built from 16 residues. Trimming removed 2 bases from V and 2 bases from J; junction bases left unmatched: 6. The V gene's germline CDR1 is SGDLS and CDR2 YYNGEE. The CDR3 nucleotides read TGTGCCAGCAGCGTGAGCGGGGGGCCTTACACAGATACGCAGTATTTT. It encodes CASSVSGGPYTDTQYF.

The rearrangement joins TRBV12-3 or TRBV12-4 to TRBJ1-2; D gene ambiguous. Trimming pared 5 bases from V and 5 bases from J, leaving 12 bases between. This CDR3 contains 13 residues. The CDR3: CASSPGGGYGYTF. The DNA for the CDR3 is TGTGCCAGCAGTCCAGGAGGAGGGTATGGCTACACCTTC.

The count of this clone is one. The V call is TRBV19, the J call TRBJ1-1; D uncertain. The germline gives CDR1 LNHDA, CDR2 SQIVND (reference sequence). The CDR3 is 11 residues long. Between the trimmed V and J ends, which lost 6 bases and 2 bases, there was a span of 4 bases. The CDR3 sequence: CASSRNTEAFF. DNA of the CDR3: TGTGCCAGTAGCCGTAACACTGAAGCTTTCTTT.

This chain joins TRBV28 and TRBJ1-4; TRBD1 agrees at 9 bases. After removal of 8 bases from V and 7 bases from J, the junction contained 5 bases not matched to a gene. The CDR3 length is 13 residues. In germline, CDR1 is MDHEN, CDR2 SYDVKM. The CDR3 DNA is TGTGCCAGCCGACAGGGGGGGATTGAAAAACTGTTTTTT. Translated: CASRQGGIEKLFF.

This rearrangement joins TRBV5-5 to TRBJ2-1; D remains unclear. Trimming cost V 4 bases and J 3 bases, with 5 bases left between them. This CDR3 is built from 12 residues. Germline loops: CDR1 SGHKS, CDR2 YYEKEE (reference sequence). The CDR3 loop reads CASSQIYNEQFF. The CDR3 DNA reads as TGTGCCAGCAGCCAGATCTACAATGAGCAGTTCTTC.

The gene calls are TRBV19 and TRBJ1-5, with TRBD1 matching over 8 bases. Germline V gene sequence: CDR1 LNHDA, CDR2 SQIVND (reference sequence). The CDR3 totals 17 residues. Trimming removed 4 bases from V and 3 bases from J; junction bases left unmatched: 11. The CDR3 protein is CASSTPRQTGDNQPQHF. The CDR3 DNA reads as TGTGCCAGTAGTACACCGCGCCAGACAGGGGACAATCAGCCCCAGCATTTT. The variable domain in full, completed from reference TRBV19 and TRBJ1-5, reads DGGITQSPKYLFRKEGQNVTLSCEQNLNHDAMYWYRQDPGQGLRLIYYSQIVNDFQKGDIAEGYSVSREKKESFPLTVTSAQKNPTAFYLCASSTPRQTGDNQPQHFGDGTRLSIL.

The rearrangement links TRBV28 to TRBJ1-2; weak D call: TRBD1 (6 bases). Trimming stripped 3 bases from V and 8 bases from J, with 16 bases between. Germline CDR1 reads MDHEN; CDR2 reads SYDVKM. The CDR3 extends over 14 amino acids. CDR3 protein: CASSFTTGFRGYTF. The CDR3 DNA reads TGTGCCAGCAGTTTTACCACAGGGTTTCGCGGCTACACCTTC.

The chain joins TRBV7-9 to TRBJ1-1, with 9 positions matching TRBD1. Losses at the gene ends were 6 bases for V and 5 bases for J; bases not matched to a gene: 4. Germline assignment: CDR1 SEHNR and CDR2 FQNEAQ (reference sequence). This CDR3 comprises 13 residues. The CDR3, as DNA: TGTGCCAGCAGAGAGACAGGGGGGACTGAAGCTTTCTTT. Amino acids: CASRETGGTEAFF.

In this sample, this clone turned up once. The identical CDR3 is also encoded by other nucleotide sequences in the sample. V and J are TRBV20-1 and TRBJ1-1, with D maybe TRBD1 (5 bases). The V gene lost 3 bases and the J gene lost 4 bases, with 6 bases spanning the gap. In germline, CDR1 is DFQATT, CDR2 SNEGSKA (reference sequence). This CDR3 spans 11 amino acids. The CDR3 spells CSARGGTEAFF. In DNA form, the CDR3 reads TGCAGTGCTAGGGGGGGCACTGAAGCTTTCTTT.

Only a few counts were recorded for this clone. V and J are TRBV6-5 and TRBJ2-5; TRBD1 matches at 7 bases. From germline, CDR1 is MNHEY and CDR2 SVGAGI. The CDR3 contains 14 residues. With V trimmed by 0 bases and J by 3 bases, 1 base remained unmatched. This CDR3 reads CASSYSGTEETQYF. The CDR3 DNA follows: TGTGCCAGCAGTTACTCGGGGACAGAAGAGACCCAGTACTTC.

In this sample, this clone turned up once. The chain employs TRBV7-9 and TRBJ2-7; no reliable D call. CDR1 is SEHNR, CDR2 FQNEAQ, per germline (reference sequence). V lost 1 base and J 1 base, leaving 5 bases between the germline ends. The CDR3 totals 13 residues. Written as DNA, the CDR3 is TGTGCCAGCAGCTTAGGGCCGTCCTACGAGCAGTACTTC. As protein: CASSLGPSYEQYF.

The rearrangement joins TRBV9 to TRBJ2-7; 7 nucleotides agree with TRBD1. The CDR3 sequence is 14 residues long. Germline-derived CDR1 and CDR2 are SGDLS and YYNGEE. Germline trimming cut 1 base from V and 5 bases from J; bases unmatched to any gene: 6. CDR3 nucleotide sequence: TGTGCCAGCAGCGTATTGCCCGACAGGGACGAGCAGTACTTC. As protein: CASSVLPDRDEQYF. Using reference TRBV9 and TRBJ2-7 for the parts outside the CDR3, the full variable domain is DSGVTQTPKHLITATGQRVTLRCSPRSGDLSVYWYQQSLDQGLQFLIQYYNGEERAKGNILERFSAQQFPDLHSELNLSSLELGDSALYFCASSVLPDRDEQYFGPGTRLTVT.

The chain has TRBV7-3 and TRBJ2-2; D gene ambiguous. Germline CDR1 is SGHTA and CDR2 is FQGTGA. The CDR3 extends over 13 amino acids. Trimming left V 5 bases short and J 6 bases short, with 10 bases between. The CDR3 DNA follows: TGTGCCAGCAGCGTCAGCCGGGCCGGGGAGCTGTTTTTT. Translation gives CASSVSRAGELFF.

V usage is TRBV2 and J usage is TRBJ2-4, with 8 bases that match TRBD1. V shed 8 bases and J 11 bases; nucleotides not matched to a gene: 14. The germline V gene has CDR1 SNHLY and CDR2 FYNNEI. The CDR3 loop spans 14 amino acids. The CDR3 sequence is CASGAGTGGRVQYF. CDR3 DNA: TGTGCCAGCGGGGCCGGGACAGGAGGAAGGGTTCAGTACTTC.

This clone turned up a few times. The J gene is TRBJ2-1, the V gene TRBV6-5; possible D gene TRBD1, 5 bases. The CDR3 runs 15 residues. V was clipped by 8 bases and J by 0 bases, with 14 bases between them. Germline lookup yields CDR1 MNHEY and CDR2 SVGAGI. DNA for the CDR3: TGTGCCAGCGTCCAGGGAATAGCCTCCTACAATGAGCAGTTCTTC. Translation: CASVQGIASYNEQFF.

The V gene is TRBV18, the J gene TRBJ1-1; 7 bases are a match to TRBD1. Germline CDR1 is KGHSH and CDR2 is LQKENI. The length of the CDR3 is 14 residues. The V gene end was trimmed by 6 bases and the J gene end by 5 bases; junction bases not matched to a gene: 9. The CDR3 region is CASSEQGMGTEAFF. DNA for the CDR3: TGTGCCAGCTCCGAACAGGGGATGGGGACTGAAGCTTTCTTT.

This clone was seen a handful of times. V is TRBV2 and J is TRBJ1-5, with 12 bases lining up with TRBD1. The V gene end was trimmed by 6 bases and the J gene end by 7 bases; junction bases not matched to a gene: 7. The CDR3 has 15 residues. CDR1 and CDR2 from the germline V gene are SNHLY and FYNNEI. The CDR3 reads CASRPGQGASQPQHF. The DNA for the CDR3 is TGTGCCAGCAGACCGGGACAGGGGGCGAGCCAGCCCCAGCATTTT.

The chain carries TRBV5-1 and TRBJ2-7, with 8 nucleotides matching TRBD1. J was trimmed by 5 bases and V by 3 bases; bases with no gene match: 4. Germline V gene data show CDR1 as SGHRS and CDR2 as YFSETQ. CDR3 length: 13 amino acids. This CDR3 is CASSWTGPNEQYF. The CDR3 coding sequence is TGCGCCAGCAGCTGGACAGGGCCCAACGAGCAGTACTTC.

The chain uses TRBV19 and TRBJ1-2; D call uncertain. Germline V gene lookup returns CDR1 LNHDA and CDR2 SQIVND (reference sequence). The CDR3 loop spans 14 amino acids. V lost 3 bases and J 8 bases, leaving 16 bases between the germline ends. CDR3 sequence reads: CASSMSYNSRGYTF. CDR3 in DNA: TGTGCCAGTAGTATGAGTTACAATTCGAGGGGCTACACCTTC.